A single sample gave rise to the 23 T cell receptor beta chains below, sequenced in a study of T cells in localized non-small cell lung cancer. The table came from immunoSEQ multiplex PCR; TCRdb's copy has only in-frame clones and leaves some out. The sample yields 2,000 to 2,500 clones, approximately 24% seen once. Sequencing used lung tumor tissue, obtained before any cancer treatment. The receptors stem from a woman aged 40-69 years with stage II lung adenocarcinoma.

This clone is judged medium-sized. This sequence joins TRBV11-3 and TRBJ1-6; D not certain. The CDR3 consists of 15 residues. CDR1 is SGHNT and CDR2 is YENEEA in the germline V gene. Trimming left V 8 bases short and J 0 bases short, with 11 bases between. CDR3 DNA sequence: TGTGCCAGCCTCGGACCGAACTCCTATAATTCACCCCTCCACTTT. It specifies CASLGPNSYNSPLHF.

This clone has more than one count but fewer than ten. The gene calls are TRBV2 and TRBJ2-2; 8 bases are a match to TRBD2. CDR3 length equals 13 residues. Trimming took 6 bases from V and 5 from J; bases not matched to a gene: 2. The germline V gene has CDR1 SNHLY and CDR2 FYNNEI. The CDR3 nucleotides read TGTGCCAGCAGCACGGGGGGGACCGGGGAGCTGTTTTTT. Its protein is CASSTGGTGELFF. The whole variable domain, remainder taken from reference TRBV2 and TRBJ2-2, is EPEVTQTPSHQVTQMGQEVILRCVPISNHLYFYWYRQILGQKVEFLVSFYNNEISEKSEIFDDQFSVERPDGSNFTLKIRSTKLEDSAMYFCASSTGGTGELFFGEGSRLTVL.

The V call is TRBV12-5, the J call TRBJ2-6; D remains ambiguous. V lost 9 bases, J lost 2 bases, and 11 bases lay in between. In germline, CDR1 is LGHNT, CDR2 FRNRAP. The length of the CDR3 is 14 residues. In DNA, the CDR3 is TGTGCTAGCAGCACGGGCGCTGGGGCCAACGTCCTGACTTTC. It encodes CASSTGAGANVLTF.

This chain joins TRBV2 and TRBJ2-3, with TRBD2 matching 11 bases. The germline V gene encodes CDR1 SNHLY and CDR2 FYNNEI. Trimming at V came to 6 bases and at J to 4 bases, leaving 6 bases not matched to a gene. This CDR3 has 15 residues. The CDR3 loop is CASRVSGGVSDTQYF. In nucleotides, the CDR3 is TGTGCCAGCAGAGTTAGCGGGGGGGTCTCAGATACGCAGTATTTT.

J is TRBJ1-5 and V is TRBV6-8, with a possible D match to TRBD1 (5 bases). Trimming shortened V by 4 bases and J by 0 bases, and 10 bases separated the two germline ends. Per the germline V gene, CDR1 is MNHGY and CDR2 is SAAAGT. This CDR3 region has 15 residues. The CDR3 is CASSSGGFSNQPQHF. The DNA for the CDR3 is TGTGCCAGCAGTTCCGGGGGATTTAGCAATCAGCCCCAGCATTTT.

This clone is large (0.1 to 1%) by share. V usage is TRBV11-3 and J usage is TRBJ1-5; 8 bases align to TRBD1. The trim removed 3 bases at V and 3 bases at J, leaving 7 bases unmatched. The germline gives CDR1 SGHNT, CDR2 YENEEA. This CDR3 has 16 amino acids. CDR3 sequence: CASSFSRTGPNQPQHF. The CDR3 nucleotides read TGTGCCAGCAGCTTTAGCAGGACAGGGCCCAATCAGCCCCAGCATTTT.

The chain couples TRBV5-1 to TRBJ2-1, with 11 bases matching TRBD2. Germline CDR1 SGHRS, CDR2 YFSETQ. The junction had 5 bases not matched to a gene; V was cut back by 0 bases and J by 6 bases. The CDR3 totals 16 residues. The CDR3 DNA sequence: TGCGCCAGCAGCTTGGCAGGGACTAGCGGTTTCAATGAGCAGTTCTTC. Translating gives CASSLAGTSGFNEQFF. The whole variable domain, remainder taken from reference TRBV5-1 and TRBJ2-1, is KAGVTQTPRYLIKTRGQQVTLSCSPISGHRSVSWYQQTPGQGLQFLFEYFSETQRNKGNFPGRFSGRQFSNSRSEMNVSTLELGDSALYLCASSLAGTSGFNEQFFGPGTRLTVL.

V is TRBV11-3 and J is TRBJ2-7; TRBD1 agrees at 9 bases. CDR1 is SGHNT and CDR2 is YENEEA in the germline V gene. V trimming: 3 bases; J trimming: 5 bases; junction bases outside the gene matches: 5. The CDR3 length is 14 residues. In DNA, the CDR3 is TGTGCCAGCAGCTTCGGGACAGGGAAAGACGAGCAGTACTTC. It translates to CASSFGTGKDEQYF.

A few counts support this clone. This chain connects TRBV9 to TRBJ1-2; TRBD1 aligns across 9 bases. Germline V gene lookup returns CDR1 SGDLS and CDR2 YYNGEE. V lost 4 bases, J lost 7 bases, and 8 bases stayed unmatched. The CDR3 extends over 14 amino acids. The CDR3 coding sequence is TGTGCCAGCAGCACAGGACAGGGGATCGGTGGCTACACCTTC. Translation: CASSTGQGIGGYTF.

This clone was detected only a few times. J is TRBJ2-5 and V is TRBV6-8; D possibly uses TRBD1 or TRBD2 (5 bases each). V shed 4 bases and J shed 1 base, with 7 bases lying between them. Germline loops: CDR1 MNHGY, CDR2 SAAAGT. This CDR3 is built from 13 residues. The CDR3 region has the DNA TGTGCCAGCAGTTCCGGGACCCAAGAGACCCAGTACTTC. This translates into CASSSGTQETQYF.

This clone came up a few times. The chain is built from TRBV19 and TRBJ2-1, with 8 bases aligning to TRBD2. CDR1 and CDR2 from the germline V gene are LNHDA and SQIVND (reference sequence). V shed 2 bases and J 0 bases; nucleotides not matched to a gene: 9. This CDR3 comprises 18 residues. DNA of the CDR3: TGTGCCAGTAGTATATTGGCGGGAGGACCCTCCTCCTACAATGAGCAGTTCTTC. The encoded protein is CASSILAGGPSSYNEQFF.

This CDR3 is CASSPRPGGNNEQFF. CDR3 bases: TGTGCCAGCTCACCTCGGCCAGGGGGCAACAATGAGCAGTTCTTC. The gene calls are TRBV18 and TRBJ2-1, with 8 bases aligning to TRBD1. The CDR3 sequence is 15 residues long. The germline V gene encodes CDR1 KGHSH and CDR2 LQKENI. Trimming took 3 bases from V and 5 from J; bases not matched to a gene: 6.

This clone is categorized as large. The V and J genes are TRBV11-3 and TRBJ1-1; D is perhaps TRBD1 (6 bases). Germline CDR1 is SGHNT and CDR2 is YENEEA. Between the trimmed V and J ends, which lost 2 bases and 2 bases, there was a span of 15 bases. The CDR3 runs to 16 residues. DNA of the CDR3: TGTGCCAGCAGCTTAAGGGAGGGGGGTCTCAACACTGAAGCTTTCTTT. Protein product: CASSLREGGLNTEAFF.

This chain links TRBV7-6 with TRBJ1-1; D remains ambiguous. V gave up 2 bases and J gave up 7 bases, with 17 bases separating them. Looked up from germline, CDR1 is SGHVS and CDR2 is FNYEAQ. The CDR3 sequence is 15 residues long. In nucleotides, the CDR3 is TGTGCCAGCAGCTTAAAATCGCCGGCGGCGGTTGAAGCTTTCTTT. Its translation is CASSLKSPAAVEAFF.

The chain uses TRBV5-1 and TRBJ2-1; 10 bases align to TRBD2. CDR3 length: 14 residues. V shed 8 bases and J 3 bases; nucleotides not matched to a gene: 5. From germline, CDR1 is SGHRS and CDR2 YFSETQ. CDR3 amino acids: CASNGLADYNEQFF. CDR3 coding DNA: TGCGCCAGTAACGGACTAGCGGACTACAATGAGCAGTTCTTC.

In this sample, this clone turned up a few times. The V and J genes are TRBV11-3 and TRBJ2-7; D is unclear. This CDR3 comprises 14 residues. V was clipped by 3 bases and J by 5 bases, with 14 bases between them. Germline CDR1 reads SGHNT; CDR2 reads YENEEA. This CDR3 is CASSLAPGSHEQYF. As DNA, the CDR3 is TGTGCCAGCAGCTTGGCACCGGGTAGCCACGAGCAGTACTTC.

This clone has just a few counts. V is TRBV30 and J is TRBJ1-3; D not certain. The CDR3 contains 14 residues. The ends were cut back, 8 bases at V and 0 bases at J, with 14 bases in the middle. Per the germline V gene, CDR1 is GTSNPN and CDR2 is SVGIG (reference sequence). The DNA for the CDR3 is TGTGCCGCGTCTAGCCAGAGCTCTGGAAACACCATATATTTT. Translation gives CAASSQSSGNTIYF. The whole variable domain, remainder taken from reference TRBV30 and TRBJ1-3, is SQTIHQWPATLVQPVGSPLSLECTVEGTSNPNLYWYRQAAGRGLQLLFYSVGIGQISSEVPQNLSASRPQDRQFILSSKKLLLSDSGFYLCAASSQSSGNTIYFGEGSWLTVV.

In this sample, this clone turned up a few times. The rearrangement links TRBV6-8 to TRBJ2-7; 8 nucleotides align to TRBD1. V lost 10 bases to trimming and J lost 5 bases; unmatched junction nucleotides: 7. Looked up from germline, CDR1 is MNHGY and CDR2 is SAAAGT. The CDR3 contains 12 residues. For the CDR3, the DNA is TGTGCCATCACAGGGGGGCCTAACGAGCAGTACTTC. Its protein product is CAITGGPNEQYF.

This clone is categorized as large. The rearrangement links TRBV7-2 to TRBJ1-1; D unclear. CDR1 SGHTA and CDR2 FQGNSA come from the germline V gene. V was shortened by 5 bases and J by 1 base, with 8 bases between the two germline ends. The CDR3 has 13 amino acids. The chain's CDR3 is CASSAGPNTEAFF. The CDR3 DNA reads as TGTGCCAGCAGCGCGGGTCCGAACACTGAAGCTTTCTTT. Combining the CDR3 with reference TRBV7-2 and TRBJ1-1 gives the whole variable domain GAGVSQSPSNKVTEKGKDVELRCDPISGHTALYWYRQSLGQGLEFLIYFQGNSAPDKSGLPSDRFSAERTGGSVSTLTIQRTQQEDSAVYLCASSAGPNTEAFFGQGTRLTVV.

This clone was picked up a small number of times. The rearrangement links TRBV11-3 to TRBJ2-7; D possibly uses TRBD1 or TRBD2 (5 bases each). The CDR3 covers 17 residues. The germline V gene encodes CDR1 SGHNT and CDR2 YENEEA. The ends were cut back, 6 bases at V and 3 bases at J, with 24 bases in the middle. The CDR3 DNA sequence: TGTGCCAGCAGTCCCGGAGTGGGTGGGGACGGTTACTACGAGCAGTACTTC. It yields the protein CASSPGVGGDGYYEQYF.

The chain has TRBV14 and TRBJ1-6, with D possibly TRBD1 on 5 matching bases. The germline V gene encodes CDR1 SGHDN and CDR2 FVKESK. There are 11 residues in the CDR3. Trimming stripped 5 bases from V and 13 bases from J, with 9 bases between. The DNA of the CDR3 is TGTGCCAGCAGCTGGGGGGGGCCCCTCCACTTT. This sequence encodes CASSWGGPLHF.

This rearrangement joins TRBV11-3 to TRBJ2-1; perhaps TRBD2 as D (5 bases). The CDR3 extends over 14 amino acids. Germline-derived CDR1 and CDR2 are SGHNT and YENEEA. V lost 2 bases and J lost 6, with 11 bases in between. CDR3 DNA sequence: TGTGCCAGCAGCTTAAGTATGGGAGCCAATGAGCAGTTCTTC. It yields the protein CASSLSMGANEQFF.

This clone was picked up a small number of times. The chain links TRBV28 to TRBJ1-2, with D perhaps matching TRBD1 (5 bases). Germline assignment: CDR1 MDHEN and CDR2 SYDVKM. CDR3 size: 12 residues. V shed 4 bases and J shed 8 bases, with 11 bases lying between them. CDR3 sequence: CASSSGPRGYTF. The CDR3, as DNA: TGTGCCAGCAGTTCAGGGCCCAGGGGCTACACCTTC.